The next 25 T cell receptor beta chains were all read from a single sample in a study of control samples from healthy donors and cancer patients. The table came from immunoSEQ multiplex PCR; TCRdb's copy has only in-frame clones and leaves some out. The sample includes 130,000 to 150,000 clones, around 90% of them seen just once. What was sequenced was blood. All receptors derive from a young man in good health.

The CDR3 sequence is CASSSRAAGSPLHF. The CDR3 bases are TGTGCCAGCAGCTCACGGGCAGCGGGTTCACCCCTCCACTTT. V gene TRBV7-2 combines with J gene TRBJ1-6; D not certain. Per germline, CDR1 SGHTA and CDR2 FQGNSA. V was trimmed by 4 bases and J by 9 bases, leaving 13 bases between them. There are 14 residues in the CDR3.

The chain uses TRBV6-4 and TRBJ2-1; 8 bases map to TRBD2. The junction had 4 bases not matched to a gene; V was cut back by 6 bases and J by 0 bases. The CDR3 contains 15 residues. The V gene's germline CDR1 is MRHNA and CDR2 SNTAGT. As DNA, the CDR3 is TGTGCCAGCAGCAAGCGGGAGAGCTCCTACAATGAGCAGTTCTTC. The encoded protein is CASSKRESSYNEQFF.

The V call is TRBV19, the J call TRBJ1-2; TRBD1 matches at 8 bases. This CDR3 has 15 amino acids. CDR1 is LNHDA, CDR2 SQIVND, per germline (reference sequence). The ends lost 0 bases at V and 2 bases at J; junction bases unmatched: 2. The DNA for the CDR3 is TGTGCCAGTAGTATAGAGGACAGGGCGAACTATGGCTACACCTTC. It translates to CASSIEDRANYGYTF.

This clone occurred once. The chain employs TRBV18 and TRBJ2-1; TRBD2 matches at 16 bases. V dropped 3 bases and J dropped 3; count of bases not matched to a gene: 2. Germline CDR1 is KGHSH and CDR2 is LQKENI. This CDR3 contains 17 residues. This CDR3 is CASSPGLAGGNYNEQFF. CDR3 in DNA: TGTGCCAGCTCACCGGGACTAGCGGGAGGGAACTACAATGAGCAGTTCTTC.

This clone was observed a single time. V and J are TRBV10-3 and TRBJ2-7; unclear D gene. CDR3 length: 15 residues. The V gene's germline CDR1 is ENHRY and CDR2 SYGVKD. Trimming shortened V by 0 bases and J by 4 bases, and 13 bases separated the two germline ends. The CDR3 is CAISESMGENYEQYF. The CDR3 DNA reads as TGTGCCATCAGTGAGTCAATGGGTGAGAATTACGAGCAGTACTTC.

This clone was detected only once. The J gene is TRBJ2-7, the V gene TRBV6-2 or TRBV6-3; 7 nucleotides agree with TRBD1. The ends lost 6 bases at V and 3 bases at J; junction bases unmatched: 8. The CDR3 length is 14 residues. The V gene's germline CDR1 is MNHEY and CDR2 SVGEGT. The CDR3 here is CASSPYDRDYEQYF. The CDR3 DNA is TGTGCCAGCAGCCCATATGACAGGGACTACGAGCAGTACTTC.

The V gene is TRBV11-2, the J gene TRBJ2-7; D gene unclear. Germline-derived CDR1 and CDR2 are SGHAT and FQNNGV. The CDR3 spans 14 residues. The germline V and J ends were trimmed by 3 bases and 2 bases, with 11 bases remaining between them. The CDR3 reads CASSFAGPPYEQYF. The CDR3 DNA reads as TGTGCCAGCAGCTTTGCTGGGCCCCCCTACGAGCAGTACTTC. The full variable domain, in which reference TRBV11-2 and TRBJ2-7 provide the parts outside the CDR3, is EAGVAQSPRYKIIEKRQSVAFWCNPISGHATLYWYQQILGQGPKLLIQFQNNGVVDDSQLPKDRFSAERLKGVDSTLKIQPAKLEDSAVYLCASSFAGPPYEQYFGPGTRLTVT.

The V call is TRBV9, the J call TRBJ2-2; D gene ambiguous. Trimming removed 0 bases at V and 6 bases at J, with 3 bases between. The germline CDR1 and CDR2 sequences are SGDLS and YYNGEE. This CDR3 has 12 residues. As DNA, the CDR3 is TGTGCCAGCAGCGTAGGACCCGGGGAGCTGTTTTTT. As protein: CASSVGPGELFF.

This chain links TRBV9 with TRBJ1-1, with unresolved D. This CDR3 contains 15 residues. Germline loops: CDR1 SGDLS, CDR2 YYNGEE. V was cut by 0 bases and J by 1 base, with 10 bases left in between. DNA of the CDR3: TGTGCCAGCAGCGTAGAATGGACGGCGAACACTGAAGCTTTCTTT. Its protein product is CASSVEWTANTEAFF.

As for this clone: The same CDR3 can be traced to other DNA sequences in this sample. The genes are TRBV4-3 and TRBJ1-4; TRBD1 might be the D (5 bases). The CDR3 sequence is 16 residues long. Germline lookup yields CDR1 LGHNA and CDR2 YSLEER. Deletions cut 0 bases from V and 0 bases from J, with 8 bases between. CDR3 coding DNA: TGCGCCAGCAGCCAAGACGGGGGGGCAACTAATGAAAAACTGTTTTTT. It encodes CASSQDGGATNEKLFF.

The chain has TRBV6-2 or TRBV6-3 and TRBJ2-7; TRBD2 agrees at 8 bases. With 6 bases clipped from V and 0 bases from J, the junction kept 7 bases outside the gene matches. This CDR3 has 15 amino acids. CDR1 is MNHEY and CDR2 is SVGEGT in the germline V gene. The CDR3 here is CASSHGAGGSYEQYF. The CDR3 nucleotides are TGTGCCAGCAGCCATGGGGCGGGAGGCTCCTACGAGCAGTACTTC.

The V and J genes are TRBV11-3 and TRBJ2-1; D possibly corresponds to TRBD2 (5 bases). The CDR3 consists of 18 residues. Trimming stripped 0 bases from V and 4 bases from J, with 19 bases between. Germline CDR1 is SGHNT and CDR2 is YENEEA. CDR3 DNA sequence: TGTGCCAGCAGCTTAGAAAGTATGCTGGAGGTCCTTTACAATGAGCAGTTCTTC. It translates to CASSLESMLEVLYNEQFF.

V and J are TRBV4-3 and TRBJ1-2; D gene unclear. The V gene's germline CDR1 is LGHNA and CDR2 YSLEER. Trimming took off 0 bases at V and 5 bases at J, with 13 bases between the two ends. The CDR3 consists of 15 residues. The CDR3 DNA reads TGCGCCAGCAGCCAAGAAAAGGAGGGAGGGTATGGCTACACCTTC. It is translated as CASSQEKEGGYGYTF.

V and J are TRBV5-1 and TRBJ1-4, with TRBD1 as a possible D gene (5 bases). The CDR3 has 15 residues. Germline V gene data show CDR1 as SGHRS and CDR2 as YFSETQ. The ends were cut back, 0 bases at V and 4 bases at J, with 10 bases in the middle. The DNA of the CDR3 is TGCGCCAGCAGCTTGGGTACAGGTCTTAATGAAAAACTGTTTTTT. This codes for CASSLGTGLNEKLFF.

The rearrangement uses TRBV6-5 and TRBJ2-1; possible D gene TRBD2, 5 bases. V was pared by 4 bases and J by 12 bases, with 10 bases between. The CDR3 is made up of 11 amino acids. Per the germline V gene, CDR1 is MNHEY and CDR2 is SVGAGI. CDR3 in amino acids: CASSSGTGQFF. Here the CDR3 DNA reads TGTGCCAGCAGTTCGGGAACTGGGCAGTTCTTC.

The genes are TRBV19 and TRBJ1-1; D unresolved. The CDR3 consists of 14 residues. V was cut by 5 bases and J by 3 bases, with 13 bases left in between. Germline-derived CDR1 and CDR2 are LNHDA and SQIVND (reference sequence). The CDR3 DNA reads as TGTGCCAGTAGTTACGAGGGATCCTACACTGAAGCTTTCTTT. It yields the protein CASSYEGSYTEAFF. Full variable domain (rest looked up from reference TRBV19 and TRBJ1-1): DGGITQSPKYLFRKEGQNVTLSCEQNLNHDAMYWYRQDPGQGLRLIYYSQIVNDFQKGDIAEGYSVSREKKESFPLTVTSAQKNPTAFYLCASSYEGSYTEAFFGQGTRLTVV.

J is TRBJ2-7 and V is TRBV7-3; D call uncertain. CDR1 and CDR2 (germline): SGHTA, FQGTGA. The CDR3 has 13 residues. V lost 5 bases and J 5 bases, leaving 13 bases between the germline ends. The CDR3 sequence: CASSRPRWDEQYF. DNA of the CDR3: TGTGCCAGCAGCCGGCCGAGGTGGGACGAGCAGTACTTC. Variable domain in full (rest from reference TRBV7-3 and TRBJ2-7): GAGVSQTPSNKVTEKGKYVELRCDPISGHTALYWYRQSLGQGPEFLIYFQGTGAADDSGLPNDRFFAVRPEGSVSTLKIQRTERGDSAVYLCASSRPRWDEQYFGPGTRLTVT.

The chain couples TRBV19 to TRBJ2-7; no clear D gene. Germline-derived CDR1 and CDR2 are LNHDA and SQIVND (reference sequence). V gave up 6 bases and J gave up 0 bases, with 12 bases separating them. This CDR3 spans 14 amino acids. The CDR3 DNA reads as TGTGCCAGTAGCCCCGCGGTAAGCTCCTACGAGCAGTACTTC. This encodes CASSPAVSSYEQYF.

This clone was seen a few times. V and J are TRBV7-6 and TRBJ2-3; D is tentatively TRBD1 or TRBD2 (5 bases each). V lost 5 bases to trimming and J lost 2 bases, with 14 bases between them. The germline V gene encodes CDR1 SGHVS and CDR2 FNYEAQ. The CDR3 runs to 15 residues. In DNA, the CDR3 is TGTGCCAGCAGCGGAGCTAGAGGGGACACAGATACGCAGTATTTT. Translated, it gives CASSGARGDTDTQYF.

The chain carries TRBV28 and TRBJ1-4; possible D gene TRBD1, 5 bases. The CDR3 spans 16 residues. Trimming cost V 5 bases and J 13 bases, with 26 bases left between them. Germline CDR1 MDHEN, CDR2 SYDVKM. Here the CDR3 DNA reads TGTGCCAGCAGTGCCGAACGGGACCCCGACTTTTGCGTACTGTTTTTT. It codes for CASSAERDPDFCVLFF.

The chain combines TRBV5-1 with TRBJ2-1, with D tentatively TRBD1 or TRBD2 (6 bases each). V was trimmed by 0 bases and J by 8 bases, leaving 12 bases between them. This CDR3 spans 14 amino acids. CDR1 and CDR2 from the germline V gene are SGHRS and YFSETQ. The DNA of the CDR3 is TGCGCCAGCAGCTTGGCCGAGGGGGGACATGAGCAGTTCTTC. The encoded protein is CASSLAEGGHEQFF.

As regards this clone: The sample has other DNA sequences that encode this CDR3 too. The chain is built from TRBV7-9 and TRBJ1-1; 7 bases are a match to TRBD1. The CDR3 is 14 residues long. CDR1 is SEHNR and CDR2 is FQNEAQ in the germline V gene (reference sequence). V was pared by 3 bases and J by 1 base, with 2 bases of the junction left unmatched. The CDR3 reads CASSFGQANTEAFF. In DNA form, the CDR3 reads TGTGCCAGCAGCTTCGGACAGGCGAACACTGAAGCTTTCTTT.

V and J are TRBV27 and TRBJ2-2; D is possibly TRBD1 or TRBD2 (5 bases each). Germline CDR1 MNHEY, CDR2 SMNVEV (reference sequence). The CDR3 has 16 amino acids. The V and J ends lost 1 base and 1 base respectively, with 10 bases between them. The CDR3 region has the DNA TGTGCCAGCAGTTTATACGGGACGGTGAACACCGGGGAGCTGTTTTTT. It yields the protein CASSLYGTVNTGELFF.

The chain has TRBV7-3 and TRBJ1-1; no clear D gene. Trimming took 5 bases from V and 2 from J, leaving 9 bases between them. Germline V lookup: CDR1 SGHTA, CDR2 FQGTGA. CDR3 length: 13 residues. CDR3 loop: CASSPGPNTEAFF. The CDR3 bases are TGTGCCAGCAGCCCCGGACCAAACACTGAAGCTTTCTTT.

The chain has TRBV25-1 and TRBJ1-1; TRBD1 matches at 8 bases. This CDR3 has 15 residues. CDR1 and CDR2 from the germline V gene are MGHDK and SYGVNS. V lost 7 bases and J lost 0; bases outside the gene matches: 7. The CDR3 loop reads CASISGDRLNTEAFF. The CDR3 coding sequence is TGTGCCAGCATATCCGGGGACAGGCTGAACACTGAAGCTTTCTTT.